This TCR beta chain stems from a study of blood T cell repertoires in COVID-19. As to this clone: Additional DNA sequences in this sample encode the identical CDR3.

Authors' data handling: Amplification from reference gene primers served as the basis for estimated nucleated cell counts. Repertoires were generated with immunoSEQ multiplex PCR, while TCRdb's copy carries only in-frame clones and drops some. The V and J calls and the clone size are those of that table, but D and trimming were determined from the DNA. The repertoire holds over 200,000 clones, with 91% as singletons. The CDR3 is 13 amino acids. The V gene lost 3 bases and the J gene lost 4 bases, with 7 bases spanning the gap. The sample consisted of peripheral blood. The chain is built from TRBV12-3 or TRBV12-4 and TRBJ1-5; weak D call: TRBD1 (6 bases). The clonotype comes from a person aged 18-35 years with COVID-19, enrolled during active disease. CDR3 bases: TGTGCCAGCAGTTTGACAGGTAATCAGCCCCAGCATTTT. It encodes CASSLTGNQPQHF.